One sample yielded the 9 T cell receptor beta chains listed below, sequenced in a study of cytomegalovirus exposure and HLA in healthy donors. 13 Jbeta primers and 60 Vbeta primers were used for the PCR. This table comes from immunoSEQ multiplex PCR, and its TCRdb copy is limited to in-frame clones, with some not included. The data show 170,000 or so clones, 77% seen once. The source material was PBMCs. Receptor source: a woman aged 25 to 39 in good health and CMV-seropositive.

This clone was counted a few times. This chain connects TRBV4-3 to TRBJ2-1; tentative D call: TRBD2 (6 bases). The V end lost 0 bases, the J end lost 10 bases, and 10 bases lay between the germline ends. The CDR3 covers 13 residues. From germline, CDR1 is LGHNA and CDR2 YSLEER. The chain's CDR3 is CASSQDLGGEQFF. CDR3 in DNA: TGCGCCAGCAGCCAAGATCTTGGGGGGGAGCAGTTCTTC.

The chain is built from TRBV11-3 and TRBJ2-1, with 9 bases matching TRBD2. Germline V gene lookup returns CDR1 SGHNT and CDR2 YENEEA. The ends lost 5 bases at V and 4 bases at J; junction bases unmatched: 3. The CDR3 contains 14 residues. CDR3 protein: CASSPLAGYNEQFF. In DNA, the CDR3 is TGTGCCAGCAGCCCCCTAGCGGGGTACAATGAGCAGTTCTTC.

The genes are TRBV6-6 and TRBJ2-3; weak D call: TRBD2 (6 bases). This CDR3 comprises 15 residues. The germline CDR1 and CDR2 sequences are MNHNY and SVGAGI (reference sequence). V was shortened by 5 bases and J by 4 bases, with 16 bases between the two germline ends. The CDR3 DNA reads as TGTGCCAGCAGTCCGGCTAGCGAGAAAGCAGATACGCAGTATTTT. It translates to CASSPASEKADTQYF.

Only a few counts were recorded for this clone. The gene calls are TRBV9 and TRBJ2-2; no clear D. The germline CDR1 and CDR2 sequences are SGDLS and YYNGEE. The CDR3 length is 15 residues. The ends were cut back, 1 base at V and 1 base at J, with 8 bases in the middle. The CDR3 loop is CASSVLGKNTGELFF. CDR3 DNA: TGTGCCAGCAGCGTATTGGGCAAGAACACCGGGGAGCTGTTTTTT.

In its sample, this clone was seen a few times. V and J are TRBV19 and TRBJ1-2; D uncertain. Germline assignment: CDR1 LNHDA and CDR2 SQIVND (reference sequence). This CDR3 is 15 amino acids long. Trimming pared 1 base from V and 7 bases from J, leaving 16 bases between. For the CDR3, the DNA is TGTGCCAGTAGTATAGGGGCCGCGCAACTCCTTGGCTACACCTTC. Amino acid sequence: CASSIGAAQLLGYTF.

Points on this clone: The junction differs from germline at one of its ends, possibly a read error. CDR3: CASSPDREESRVF. CDR3 in DNA: TGTGCCAGTAGTCCCGACAGGGAGGAAAGTCGGGTCTTT. This chain links TRBV19 with TRBJ1-1, with 7 bases fitting TRBD1. This CDR3 has 13 amino acids. CDR1 and CDR2 from the germline V gene are LNHDA and SQIVND (reference sequence).

The count of this clone is one. The V gene is TRBV27, the J gene TRBJ2-1; 12 positions agree with TRBD2. After removal of 6 bases from V and 5 bases from J, the junction contained 2 bases not matched to a gene. Germline CDR1 MNHEY, CDR2 SMNVEV (reference sequence). The CDR3 totals 14 residues. The CDR3 loop reads CASSRTSGNNEQFF. CDR3 bases: TGTGCCAGCAGCCGGACTAGCGGGAACAATGAGCAGTTCTTC.

The chain joins TRBV6-5 to TRBJ1-1, with D uncertain. This CDR3 region has 14 residues. Between the trimmed V and J ends, which lost 4 bases and 4 bases, there was a span of 13 bases. Per the germline V gene, CDR1 is MNHEY and CDR2 is SVGAGI. The CDR3 loop reads CASSFREGGTEAFF. CDR3 sequence (DNA): TGTGCCAGCAGTTTTAGGGAGGGAGGCACTGAAGCTTTCTTT.

The chain uses TRBV5-1 and TRBJ1-5; 10 bases map to TRBD1. The CDR3 is made up of 15 amino acids. Germline-derived CDR1 and CDR2 are SGHRS and YFSETQ. Unmatched junction bases numbered 6, after V lost 5 bases and J lost 4 bases. The CDR3 spells CASSRGTGDNQPQHF. The CDR3 coding sequence is TGCGCCAGCAGTAGGGGGACAGGGGATAATCAGCCCCAGCATTTT.